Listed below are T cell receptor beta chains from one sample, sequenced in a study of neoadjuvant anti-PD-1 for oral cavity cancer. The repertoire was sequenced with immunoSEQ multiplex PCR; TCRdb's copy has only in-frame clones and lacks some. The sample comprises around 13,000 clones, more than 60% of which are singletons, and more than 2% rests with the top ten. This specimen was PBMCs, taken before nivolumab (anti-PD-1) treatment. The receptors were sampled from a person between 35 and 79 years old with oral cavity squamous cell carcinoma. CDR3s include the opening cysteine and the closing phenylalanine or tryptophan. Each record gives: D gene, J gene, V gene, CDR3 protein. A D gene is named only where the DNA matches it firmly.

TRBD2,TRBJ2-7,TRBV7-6,CASSLGSAASGHPYEQYF
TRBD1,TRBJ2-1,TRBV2,CASSGDSWNEQFF
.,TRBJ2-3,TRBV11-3,CASSSGGDPDTQYF
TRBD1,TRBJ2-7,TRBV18,CASSPPWGQGGKTDIYEQYF
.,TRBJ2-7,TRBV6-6,CASSFVGISSYEQYF
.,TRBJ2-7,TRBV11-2,CASSAAGRSYEQYF
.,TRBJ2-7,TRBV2,CASRYDQVTYEQYF
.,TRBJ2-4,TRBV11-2,CASSFDTKHIQYF
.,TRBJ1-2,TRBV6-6,CASSSDVRWGYTF
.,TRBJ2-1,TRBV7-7,CASSRGLSSYNEQFF
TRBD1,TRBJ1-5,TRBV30,CAWSARTGGFHQPQHF
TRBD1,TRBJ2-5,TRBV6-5,CASSFGTDLWETQYF
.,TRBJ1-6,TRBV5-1,CASSFGGQANSPLHF
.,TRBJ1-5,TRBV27,CASSIRSGQPQHF
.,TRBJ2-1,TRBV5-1,CASMTSYNEQFF
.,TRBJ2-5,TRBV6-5,CASSPPGSAETQYF
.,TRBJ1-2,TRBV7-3,CASSLTGEGFGYTF
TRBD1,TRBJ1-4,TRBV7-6,CASSLEIGTGALLDEKLFF
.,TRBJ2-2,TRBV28,CASSFVGMSAGELFF
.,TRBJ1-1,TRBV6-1,CASSAQGNTEAFF
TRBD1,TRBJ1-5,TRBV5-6,CASSRGDRGNQPQHF
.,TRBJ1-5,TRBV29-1,CSVGDLNQPQHF
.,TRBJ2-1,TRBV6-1,CASGPRYNEQFF
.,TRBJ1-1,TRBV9,CASSPRGTSNTEAFF
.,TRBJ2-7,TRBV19,CASSIGVDYEQYF
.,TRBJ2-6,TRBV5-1,CASSFGRGYSGANVLTF
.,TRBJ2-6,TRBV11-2,CASSSRTSGANVLTF
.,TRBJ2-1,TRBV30,CAWSVSSSPYNEQFF
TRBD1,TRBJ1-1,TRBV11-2,CASSVQGRLATEAFF
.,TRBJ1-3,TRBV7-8,CASRLEGGLGNTIYF
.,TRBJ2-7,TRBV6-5,CASTSLDEQYF
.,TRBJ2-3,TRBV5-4,CASSLGGFGTDTQYF
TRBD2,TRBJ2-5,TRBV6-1,CASSATSGGQETQYF
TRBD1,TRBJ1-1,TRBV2,CASSRQGATGGEAFF
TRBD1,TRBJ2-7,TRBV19,CASSGGQGTSYEQYF
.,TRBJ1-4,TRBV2,CASSEDRANEKLFF
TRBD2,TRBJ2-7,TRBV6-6,CASTVLAGGTYEQYF
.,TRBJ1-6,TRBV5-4,CASSLRSSTNSPLHF
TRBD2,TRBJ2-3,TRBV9,CASSPFIAGLTDTQYF
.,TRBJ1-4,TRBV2,CASSQLTTNEKLFF
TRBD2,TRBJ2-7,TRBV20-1,CSAKSGEEQYF
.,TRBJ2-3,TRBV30,CAWSRREKDTQYF
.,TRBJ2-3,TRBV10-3,CAISESGRGTDTQYF
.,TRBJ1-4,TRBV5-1,CASSLAVDEKLFF
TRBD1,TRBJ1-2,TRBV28,CASSFRSLGTGDNYGYTF
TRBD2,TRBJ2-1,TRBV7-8,CASSPSFSGSSYNEQFF
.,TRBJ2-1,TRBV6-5,CASSSYRDMQFF
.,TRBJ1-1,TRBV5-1,CASSEGRMNTEAFF
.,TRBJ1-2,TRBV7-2,CASSLDPRVLGGYGYTF
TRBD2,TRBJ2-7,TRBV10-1,CASSTSGGRFEQYF
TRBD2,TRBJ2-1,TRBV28,CASSDPREKRERDEQFF
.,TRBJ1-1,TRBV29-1,CSVLVGGGFTEAFF